Reported below is one T cell receptor (beta chain). These data belong to a study of blood T cell repertoires in COVID-19. Study background: There were acute and convalescent COVID-19 samples, and they came from the United States, Italy and Spain. PBMCs, B-cell-depleted T cells, or T cells were the source of the cDNA or gDNA that made up the material.

In the original workflow: How many nucleated cells were present was estimated from reference gene primer amplification. Clones were sequenced by immunoSEQ multiplex PCR, and TCRdb holds only the in-frame ones, with some missing. The V and J calls and clone size come from that table; D and trimming were worked out from the DNA. The data hold 75,000 or so clones, with about four fifths observed a single time. CDR1 is LGHDT, CDR2 YNNKEL, per germline (reference sequence). V gave up 1 base and J gave up 3 bases; unmatched junction bases: 20. The CDR3 contains 20 residues. The chain combines TRBV3-1 (or the pseudogene TRBV3-2) with TRBJ2-7, with 8 bases lining up with TRBD2. Specimen: peripheral blood. This sequence originates from a woman in her 70s with acute or convalescent COVID-19. In DNA, the CDR3 is TGTGCCAGCAGCCAAGTGACCTACGGACCCAGAGCTAGCGGGTTCTACGAGCAGTACTTC. Protein sequence: CASSQVTYGPRASGFYEQYF.